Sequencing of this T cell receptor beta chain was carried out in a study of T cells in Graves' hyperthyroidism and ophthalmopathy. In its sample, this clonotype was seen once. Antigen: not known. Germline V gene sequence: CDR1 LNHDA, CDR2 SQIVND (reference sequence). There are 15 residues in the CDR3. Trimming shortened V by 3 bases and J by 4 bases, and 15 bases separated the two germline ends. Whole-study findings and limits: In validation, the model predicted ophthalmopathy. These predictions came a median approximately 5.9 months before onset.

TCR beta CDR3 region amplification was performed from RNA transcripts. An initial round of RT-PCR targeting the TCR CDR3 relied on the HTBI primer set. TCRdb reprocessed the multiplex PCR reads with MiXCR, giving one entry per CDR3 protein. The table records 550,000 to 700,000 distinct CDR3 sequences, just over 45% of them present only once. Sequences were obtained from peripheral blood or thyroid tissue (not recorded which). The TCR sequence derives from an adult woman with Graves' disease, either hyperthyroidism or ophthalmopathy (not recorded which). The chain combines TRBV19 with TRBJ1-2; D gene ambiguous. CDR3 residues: CASSIQASGSYGYTF. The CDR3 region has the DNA TGTGCCAGTAGTATCCAGGCTAGCGGGAGCTATGGCTACACCTTC.